This TCR beta chain was observed in a study of T cell changes during pregnancy in multiple sclerosis. Unmatched junction bases numbered 7, after V lost 6 bases and J lost 0 bases. There are 15 residues in the CDR3. Germline CDR1 SNHLY, CDR2 FYNNEI. Data came from immunoSEQ multiplex PCR; TCRdb stores just in-frame clones and leaves some out. Of roughly 73,000 clones listed, around nine tenths are singletons. The V and J genes are TRBV2 and TRBJ1-2; TRBD1 matches 7 bases. This clonotype originated in a female donor in good health, enrolled as a control in a pregnancy study. This material consisted of peripheral blood, taken in the second trimester of pregnancy. The CDR3 reads CASRLQGTTNYGYTF. The CDR3 DNA follows: TGTGCCAGCAGACTACAGGGGACGACTAACTATGGCTACACCTTC. The full variable domain, its missing parts supplied by reference TRBV2 and TRBJ1-2, is EPEVTQTPSHQVTQMGQEVILRCVPISNHLYFYWYRQILGQKVEFLVSFYNNEISEKSEIFDDQFSVERPDGSNFTLKIRSTKLEDSAMYFCASRLQGTTNYGYTFGSGTRLTVV.